The rows below give T cell receptor beta chains drawn from one sample of a study of T-cell reconstitution after alpha-beta-depleted transplantation in children. MiXCR was run by TCRdb on the PCR reads, yielding one entry per CDR3 protein. The profile shows a few hundred thousand distinct CDR3 sequences, over 10% of them singletons. This specimen was PBMCs, mostly from graft donor cells, taken 360 days after TCRalphabeta/CD19-depleted stem cell transplant. The receptors stem from a male patient aged 10 to 17 who had a stem cell transplant for acute myeloid leukemia, so the T cells may come from the graft donor. The CDR3 runs from the conserved cysteine through the conserved F or W. D genes are given only for firm matches. Expanded clones are given a class, and other clones once, few, many or no size at all.

clone size	V gene	D gene	J gene	CDR3 length	CDR3 protein	CDR3 DNA
.	TRBV10-3	.	TRBJ2-3	15	CAISDGALEGDTQYF	TGTGCCATCAGTGATGGGGCTCTAGAGGGAGATACGCAGTATTTT
.	TRBV11-1	TRBD2	TRBJ2-7	21	CASSLWFSPRELAGASYEQYF	TGTGCCAGCAGCTTATGGTTCTCCCCGCGGGAACTAGCGGGAGCATCCTACGAGCAGTACTTC
.	TRBV27	TRBD2	TRBJ2-5	18	CASSLGRLAGGPWETQYF	TGTGCCAGCAGTTTAGGGAGACTAGCGGGAGGGCCATGGGAGACCCAGTACTTC
once	TRBV20-1	.	TRBJ2-6	14	CSAVGGAGANVLTF	TGCAGTGCCGTAGGGGGGGCTGGGGCCAACGTCCTGACTTTC
many	TRBV3-1	TRBD2	TRBJ2-1	16	CASSQEGGRASNEQFF	TGTGCCAGCAGCCAAGAAGGTGGGAGGGCCTCTAATGAGCAGTTCTTC
.	TRBV6-1	TRBD1	TRBJ2-7	16	CASGKRQGPLSYEQYF	TGTGCCAGCGGGAAGAGACAGGGGCCGCTCTCCTACGAGCAGTACTTC
few	TRBV20-1	.	TRBJ2-7	15	CSARDPQGVTYEQYF	TGCAGTGCTAGAGACCCACAGGGAGTTACCTACGAGCAGTACTTC
.	TRBV5-1	TRBD2	TRBJ2-3	16	CASSPEPGLAGHTQYF	TGCGCCAGCAGCCCTGAACCCGGACTAGCAGGCCATACGCAGTATTTT
.	TRBV7-3	TRBD2	TRBJ2-5	16	CASSSGTSGIWETQYF	TGTGCCAGCAGCTCGGGGACTAGCGGGATCTGGGAGACCCAGTACTTC
few	TRBV2	TRBD2	TRBJ2-2	17	CASSDPGLAGVTGELFF	TGTGCCAGCAGCGATCCGGGACTAGCGGGAGTCACCGGGGAGCTGTTTTTT
.	TRBV29-1	TRBD2	TRBJ2-7	13	CSVGASGSYEQYF	TGCAGCGTTGGCGCTAGCGGGAGTTACGAGCAGTACTTC
many	TRBV5-1	TRBD2	TRBJ2-7	18	CASSDKGLAGESSYEQYF	TGCGCCAGCAGCGACAAGGGACTAGCGGGAGAGAGCTCCTACGAGCAGTACTTC
few	TRBV4-3	.	TRBJ2-7	16	CASSQDMGHPSYEQYF	TGCGCCAGCAGCCAAGATATGGGACACCCCTCCTACGAGCAGTACTTC
.	TRBV11-2	TRBD2	TRBJ2-7	21	CASSLFPRTKRENPRAYEQYF	TGTGCCAGCAGCTTGTTTCCTAGGACTAAGCGGGAGAACCCTAGAGCCTACGAGCAGTACTTC
.	TRBV6-2/TRBV6-3	TRBD2	TRBJ2-7	17	CASSWGLAGRSSYEQYF	TGTGCCAGCAGTTGGGGACTAGCGGGTCGCAGCTCCTACGAGCAGTACTTC
few	TRBV20-1	TRBD2	TRBJ2-7	15	CSASWTSGRIHEQYF	TGCAGTGCTTCTTGGACTAGCGGGAGGATTCACGAGCAGTACTTC
.	TRBV7-3	.	TRBJ2-2	17	CASSSLTDVRVTGELFF	TGTGCCAGCAGCTCACTGACCGACGTTCGCGTTACCGGGGAGCTGTTTTTT
.	TRBV28	.	TRBJ2-5	15	CASSSPIVIQETQYF	TGTGCCAGCAGCTCTCCGATCGTTATCCAAGAGACCCAGTACTTC
.	TRBV7-6	.	TRBJ1-1	13	CASSATQITEAFF	TGTGCCAGCAGCGCCACACAGATCACTGAAGCTTTCTTT
.	TRBV28	TRBD1	TRBJ2-7	12	CASRIDRGEQYF	TGTGCCAGCAGAATAGACAGGGGCGAGCAGTACTTC
few	TRBV20-1	.	TRBJ2-3	15	CSASSSAGPTDTQYF	TGCAGTGCCTCATCCTCAGCGGGCCCCACAGATACGCAGTATTTT
.	TRBV12-3/TRBV12-4	TRBD2	TRBJ2-7	14	CASKREGLSYEQYF	TGTGCCAGCAAGCGGGAGGGCCTCTCCTACGAGCAGTACTTC
many	TRBV10-3	TRBD2	TRBJ2-2	15	CAISDLREAAGELFF	TGTGCCATCAGTGACTTGCGGGAGGCGGCCGGGGAGCTGTTTTTT
.	TRBV28	TRBD2	TRBJ2-3	15	CASSFGGGRADTQYF	TGTGCCAGCAGTTTTGGCGGGGGGCGCGCAGATACGCAGTATTTT
few	TRBV27	TRBD1	TRBJ2-1	15	CASSFSGGPRNEQFF	TGTGCCAGCAGTTTTTCAGGGGGACCTAGGAATGAGCAGTTCTTC
.	TRBV4-2	TRBD1	TRBJ2-7	16	CASSQSWDRPSYEQYF	TGTGCCAGCAGCCAAAGTTGGGACAGGCCAAGCTACGAGCAGTACTTC
few	TRBV5-8	.	TRBJ2-7	14	CASSIRIGIGEQYF	TGTGCCAGCAGCATACGAATCGGGATAGGCGAGCAGTACTTC
.	TRBV20-1	TRBD2	TRBJ2-5	18	CSARDLTGGRASGETQYF	TGCAGTGCTAGAGATCTCACTGGGGGGAGGGCCAGTGGAGAGACCCAGTACTTC
.	TRBV29-1	TRBD1	TRBJ2-5	15	CSVPGQGASEETQYF	TGCAGCGTCCCGGGACAGGGGGCGTCGGAAGAGACCCAGTACTTC
.	TRBV4-3	TRBD2	TRBJ2-1	17	CASSQVGGLAAENDQFF	TGCGCCAGCAGCCAAGTGGGCGGACTAGCGGCGGAAAATGATCAGTTCTTC
few	TRBV29-1	TRBD1	TRBJ2-7	16	CSVERRATGVKYEQYF	TGCAGCGTTGAAAGGCGAGCGACAGGGGTAAAATACGAGCAGTACTTC
few	TRBV20-1	.	TRBJ2-3	15	CSARGLYPSTDTQYF	TGCAGTGCTAGAGGCCTTTATCCTAGCACAGATACGCAGTATTTT
.	TRBV15	TRBD2	TRBJ2-7	16	CATSRGLAGDIYEQYF	TGTGCCACCAGCAGAGGACTAGCGGGAGATATCTACGAGCAGTACTTC
.	TRBV7-2	TRBD2	TRBJ2-2	16	CASSLITSGNTGELFF	TGTGCCAGCAGCTTAATAACTAGCGGTAACACCGGGGAGCTGTTTTTT
few	TRBV14	.	TRBJ2-2	16	CASSPRPGNFRGELFF	TGTGCCAGCAGCCCGCGACCCGGGAATTTCCGCGGGGAGCTGTTTTTT
.	TRBV29-1	TRBD2	TRBJ2-7	12	CSGLAEAGEQYF	TGCAGCGGTCTAGCGGAAGCGGGTGAGCAGTACTTC
many	TRBV29-1	.	TRBJ2-2	12	CSVLTSGVELFF	TGCAGCGTGTTAACCTCCGGGGTGGAGCTGTTTTTT
many	TRBV9	.	TRBJ2-3	15	CASSVESGSTDTQYF	TGTGCCAGCAGCGTAGAGAGCGGGAGCACAGATACGCAGTATTTT
few	TRBV12-3/TRBV12-4	TRBD1	TRBJ2-7	17	CASSRIMGTGGNYEQYF	TGTGCCAGCAGTCGCATCATGGGGACAGGGGGCAATTACGAGCAGTACTTC
many	TRBV20-1	TRBD2	TRBJ2-3	15	CSAREFPGGLDTQYF	TGCAGTGCTAGAGAGTTTCCGGGAGGGCTAGATACGCAGTATTTT
few	TRBV29-1	.	TRBJ2-5	13	CSVEVLVGETQYF	TGCAGCGTTGAAGTTCTTGTGGGAGAGACCCAGTACTTC
.	TRBV5-8	TRBD1	TRBJ2-7	15	CASSSGQLLTSEQYF	TGTGCCAGCAGTTCGGGACAGCTCCTTACAAGCGAGCAGTACTTC
.	TRBV25-1	TRBD1	TRBJ2-7	14	CASKVDRDSYEQYF	TGTGCCAGTAAGGTGGACAGGGACTCCTACGAGCAGTACTTC
few	TRBV2	.	TRBJ2-7	14	CASRPSASSYEQYF	TGTGCCAGCAGGCCCAGCGCGAGCTCCTACGAGCAGTACTTC